What follows are 14 T cell receptor beta chains derived from one specimen sequenced in a study of cytomegalovirus exposure and HLA in healthy donors. The protocol was immunoSEQ multiplex PCR, while the TCRdb copy is restricted to in-frame clones and leaves out a portion. The sample lists 150,000 to 200,000 clones, roughly 77% occurring once. Sequenced sample: PBMCs. All receptors come from a woman aged 25 to 45 in good health and CMV-seronegative.

This clone has more than one count but fewer than ten. The chain carries TRBV7-9 and TRBJ2-2; D call uncertain. This CDR3 comprises 13 residues. V lost 2 bases to trimming and J lost 3 bases, with 4 bases between them. Germline CDR1 is SEHNR and CDR2 is FQNEAQ (reference sequence). The CDR3 loop is CASSLLYTGELFF. CDR3 coding DNA: TGTGCCAGCAGCTTATTATACACCGGGGAGCTGTTTTTT.

The gene calls are TRBV6-1 and TRBJ1-2, with a weak D call TRBD1 (5 bases). V shed 1 base and J shed 5 bases, with 14 bases lying between them. This CDR3 has 15 residues. Germline V lookup: CDR1 MNHNS, CDR2 SASEGT. CDR3 DNA sequence: TGTGCCAGCAGTGAAGTGGGGGGGGTTAGGTATGGCTACACCTTC. Its translation is CASSEVGGVRYGYTF.

V is TRBV6-7 and J is TRBJ2-2; 11 bases are shared with TRBD2. TRBV6-7 is reported as an ORF; its role is uncertain. J was trimmed by 0 bases and V by 0 bases; bases with no gene match: 6. The CDR3 extends over 19 amino acids. CDR3 amino acids: CASSYSTSGGTPNTGELFF. The CDR3 nucleotides read TGTGCCAGCAGTTACTCTACTAGCGGGGGTACCCCGAACACCGGGGAGCTGTTTTTT.

V usage is TRBV14 and J usage is TRBJ2-5, with D maybe TRBD2 (6 bases). Trimming removed 4 bases from V and 3 bases from J, with 12 bases in between. Germline V CDR1 and CDR2: SGHDN, FVKESK. This CDR3 has 14 residues. The CDR3, as DNA: TGTGCCAGCAGCCGGCTAGGGACTGAAGAGACCCAGTACTTC. Translation: CASSRLGTEETQYF.

The genes are TRBV5-6 and TRBJ1-2; 10 nucleotides line up with TRBD1. The junction had 6 bases not matched to a gene; V was cut back by 2 bases and J by 2 bases. Germline V gene sequence: CDR1 SGHDT, CDR2 YYEEEE. The CDR3 is made up of 16 amino acids. The CDR3 sequence is CASSFKPGQGNYGYTF. The CDR3 DNA is TGTGCCAGCAGCTTTAAGCCGGGACAGGGGAACTATGGCTACACCTTC.

The genes are TRBV7-8 and TRBJ2-7; D ambiguous. Germline loops: CDR1 SGHVS, CDR2 FQNEAQ. This CDR3 spans 12 amino acids. V was pared by 5 bases and J by 6 bases, with 11 bases between. Here the CDR3 DNA reads TGTGCCAGCAGCCCAGAGGCTGTCGAGCAGTACTTC. Its protein is CASSPEAVEQYF.

This chain links TRBV6-5 with TRBJ1-1, with D tentatively TRBD1 (5 bases). There are 12 residues in the CDR3. Germline CDR1 MNHEY, CDR2 SVGAGI. V gave up 10 bases and J gave up 7 bases, with 16 bases separating them. The CDR3 here is CATILRQGEAFF. The CDR3 nucleotides read TGTGCCACCATCCTGCGTCAGGGTGAAGCTTTCTTT.

This chain joins TRBV30 and TRBJ2-7, with 7 bases identical to TRBD1. CDR3 length: 13 residues. Unmatched junction bases numbered 4, after V lost 3 bases and J lost 2 bases. Germline V gene lookup returns CDR1 GTSNPN and CDR2 SVGIG (reference sequence). The CDR3: CAWSPGQAYEQYF. The DNA of the CDR3 is TGTGCCTGGAGCCCAGGACAGGCCTACGAGCAGTACTTC.

The chain combines TRBV18 with TRBJ2-7; D is unclear. The V gene's germline CDR1 is KGHSH and CDR2 LQKENI. V lost 0 bases to trimming and J lost 2 bases, with 8 bases between them. The CDR3 is 14 residues long. This CDR3 reads CASSPPRNPYEQYF. CDR3 sequence (DNA): TGTGCCAGCTCACCACCGAGAAATCCCTACGAGCAGTACTTC.

V gene TRBV5-1 combines with J gene TRBJ2-5; 7 bases are shared with TRBD1. J was trimmed by 5 bases and V by 0 bases; bases with no gene match: 1. Germline V gives CDR1 SGHRS, CDR2 YFSETQ. CDR3 length: 13 amino acids. CDR3 sequence reads: CASSLARGETQYF. The CDR3 nucleotides are TGCGCCAGCAGCTTGGCCAGGGGGGAGACCCAGTACTTC.

V and J are TRBV5-1 and TRBJ2-5; TRBD1 matches 10 bases. This CDR3 has 15 amino acids. V lost 4 bases to trimming and J lost 2 bases; unmatched junction nucleotides: 5. The germline gives CDR1 SGHRS, CDR2 YFSETQ. CDR3 bases: TGCGCCAGCAGCGTCGCGGGACAGGGGCAAGAGACCCAGTACTTC. Its translation: CASSVAGQGQETQYF.

The rearrangement joins TRBV28 to TRBJ1-2; 11 bases map to TRBD1. This CDR3 comprises 16 residues. J was trimmed by 8 bases and V by 6 bases; bases with no gene match: 14. Germline CDR1 is MDHEN and CDR2 is SYDVKM. CDR3 amino acids: CASSPIPGQGAHGYTF. CDR3 DNA sequence: TGTGCCAGCAGCCCAATCCCCGGACAGGGGGCGCACGGCTACACCTTC.

The chain joins TRBV19 to TRBJ2-1; weak D call: TRBD2 (6 bases). The germline CDR1 and CDR2 sequences are LNHDA and SQIVND (reference sequence). CDR3 size: 14 residues. V was cut by 5 bases and J by 9 bases, with 17 bases left in between. As DNA, the CDR3 is TGTGCCAGTAGTCCGACGGGACTCCTGAGTGAGCAGTTCTTC. Amino acid sequence: CASSPTGLLSEQFF.

Comment on this clone: This sample includes further DNA sequences coding for the same CDR3. The genes are TRBV5-1 and TRBJ2-1, with TRBD2 as a possible D gene (5 bases). Germline V gene data show CDR1 as SGHRS and CDR2 as YFSETQ. The germline V and J ends were trimmed by 0 bases and 2 bases, with 6 bases remaining between them. The CDR3 runs to 14 residues. The CDR3 here is CASSLGGPYNEQFF. CDR3 coding DNA: TGCGCCAGCAGCTTGGGCGGGCCCTACAATGAGCAGTTCTTC.